This T cell receptor beta chain was retrieved from a study of OX40 agonist ivuxolimab in advanced cancers. Sequencing was performed with immunoSEQ multiplex PCR; in TCRdb, only in-frame clones are kept and a portion is missing. The sample comprises under 75,000 clones, 70% to 90% of which are singletons, and about 0.78% rests with the top ten. Of note for this clone: Its antigen is as yet unknown.

This CDR3 contains 16 residues. V was shortened by 4 bases and J by 3 bases, with 16 bases between the two germline ends. From germline, CDR1 is PRHDT and CDR2 FYEKMQ (reference sequence). Regarding the study as a whole: Partial responders receiving 0.1-3.0 mg/kg showed among the lowest clonal expansion.

This clonotype originated in an adult with an advanced solid tumor such as melanoma, head and neck, liver or kidney cancer. Sequenced material: CD4+ or CD8+ T cells sorted from blood, taken in a trial of the OX40 agonist ivuxolimab. The gene calls are TRBV13 and TRBJ2-1, with a weak D call TRBD2 (6 bases). CDR3 sequence: CASSSGTPRFYNEQFF. DNA for the CDR3: TGTGCCAGCAGCTCCGGGACTCCTCGGTTCTACAATGAGCAGTTCTTC.